This TCR beta chain stems from a study of radiotherapy plus CTLA-4 blockade in lung cancer. Those patients who had chemo-refractory metastatic non-small-cell lung cancer were given focal radiation along with CTLA-4 blockade through ipilimumab. This clone was picked up a small number of times. The antigen remains undetermined. Here immunoSEQ multiplex PCR was the method, and the copy in TCRdb shows in-frame clones only, minus some. The sample consists of 53,000 or so clones, 70% to 90% of them appearing once. Whole-study findings and limits: The study found tumor-derived TCR clones expanded in blood after radiotherapy plus ipilimumab. Reports state that early shifts in blood T cell clones, with interferon-beta, best predicted response.

Looked up from germline, CDR1 is SGHNT and CDR2 is YYREEE (reference sequence). After removal of 4 bases from V and 8 bases from J, the junction contained 7 bases not matched to a gene. This CDR3 has 13 residues. The sample in question was peripheral blood, obtained from a patient treated with radiotherapy plus ipilimumab. This receptor was taken from a human donor with non-small cell lung cancer whose response to radiotherapy plus ipilimumab could not be evaluated. J is TRBJ1-2 and V is TRBV5-4, with 8 nucleotides matching TRBD1. The CDR3 bases are TGTGCCAGCAGCGTGACAGGGGAAAAAGGCTACACCTTC. Amino acid sequence: CASSVTGEKGYTF.